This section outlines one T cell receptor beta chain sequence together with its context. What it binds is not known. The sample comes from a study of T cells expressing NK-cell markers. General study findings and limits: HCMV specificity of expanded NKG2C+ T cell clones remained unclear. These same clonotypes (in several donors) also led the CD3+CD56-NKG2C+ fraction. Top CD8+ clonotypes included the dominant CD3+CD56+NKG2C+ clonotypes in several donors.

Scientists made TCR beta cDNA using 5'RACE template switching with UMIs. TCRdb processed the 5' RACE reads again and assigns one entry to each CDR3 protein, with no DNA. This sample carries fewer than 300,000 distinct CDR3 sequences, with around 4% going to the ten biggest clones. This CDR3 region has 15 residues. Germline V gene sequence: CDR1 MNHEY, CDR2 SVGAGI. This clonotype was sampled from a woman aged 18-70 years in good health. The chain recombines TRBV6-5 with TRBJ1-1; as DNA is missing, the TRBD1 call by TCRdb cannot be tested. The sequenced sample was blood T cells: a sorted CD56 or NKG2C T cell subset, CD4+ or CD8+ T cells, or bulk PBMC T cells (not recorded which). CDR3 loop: CASSYPGGGRTEAFF.